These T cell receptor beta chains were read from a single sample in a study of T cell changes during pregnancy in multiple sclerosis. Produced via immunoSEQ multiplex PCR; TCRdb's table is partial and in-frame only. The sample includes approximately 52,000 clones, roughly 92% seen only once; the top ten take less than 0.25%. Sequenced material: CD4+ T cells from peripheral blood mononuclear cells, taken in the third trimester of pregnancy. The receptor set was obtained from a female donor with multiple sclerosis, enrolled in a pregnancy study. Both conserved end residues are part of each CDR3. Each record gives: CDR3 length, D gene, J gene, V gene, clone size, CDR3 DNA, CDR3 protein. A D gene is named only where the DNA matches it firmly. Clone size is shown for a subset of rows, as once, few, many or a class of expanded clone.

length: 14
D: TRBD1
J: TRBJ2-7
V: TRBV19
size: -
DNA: TGTGCCAGTAGTACACCGGGACAGGCCTACGAGCAGTACTTC
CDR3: CASSTPGQAYEQYF

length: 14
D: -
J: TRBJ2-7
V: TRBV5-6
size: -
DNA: TGTGCCAGCAGCCTCTGGACTAAAGGGAGCGAGCAGTACTTC
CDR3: CASSLWTKGSEQYF

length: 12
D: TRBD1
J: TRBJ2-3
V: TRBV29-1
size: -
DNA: TGCAGCGTTGACGAGGGGACAGACACGCAGTATTTT
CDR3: CSVDEGTDTQYF

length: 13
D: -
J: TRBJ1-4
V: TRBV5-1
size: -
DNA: TGCGCCAGCTCACCCTTGTTGAGTGAAAAACTGTTTTTT
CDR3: CASSPLLSEKLFF

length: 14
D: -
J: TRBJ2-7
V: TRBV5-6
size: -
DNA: TGTGCCAGCAGCTCGGGGATATTACACATCGAGCAGTACTTC
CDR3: CASSSGILHIEQYF

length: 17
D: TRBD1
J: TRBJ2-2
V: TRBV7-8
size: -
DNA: TGTGCCAGCAGCTTAGGCCCACTGACAGGGCGAGGCGGGGAGCTGTTTTTT
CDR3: CASSLGPLTGRGGELFF

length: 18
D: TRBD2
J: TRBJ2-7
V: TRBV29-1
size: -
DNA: TGCAGCGTTGAAGATGGGGGTAGCGGGGGACATAGCTCCTACGAGCAGTACTTC
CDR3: CSVEDGGSGGHSSYEQYF

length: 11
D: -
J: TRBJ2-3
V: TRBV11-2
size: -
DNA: TGTGCCAGCAGCCCGGGGGATACGCAGTATTTT
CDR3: CASSPGDTQYF

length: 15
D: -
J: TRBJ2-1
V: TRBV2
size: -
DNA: TGTGCCAGCAGACGTAGGACAGAGGCCTACAATGAGCAGTTCTTC
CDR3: CASRRRTEAYNEQFF

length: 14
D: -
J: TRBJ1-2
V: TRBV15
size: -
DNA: TGTGCCACCAGCAGAGAGCCCAGGAACTATGGCTACACCTTC
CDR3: CATSREPRNYGYTF

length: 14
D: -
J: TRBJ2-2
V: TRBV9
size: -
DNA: TGTGCCAGCAGCGTAGGCGGGGACACCGGGGAGCTGTTTTTT
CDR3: CASSVGGDTGELFF

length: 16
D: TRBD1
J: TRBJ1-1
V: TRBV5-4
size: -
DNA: TGTGCCAGCAGCTCGGGACAGATACCGTGGAACACTGAAGCTTTCTTT
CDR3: CASSSGQIPWNTEAFF

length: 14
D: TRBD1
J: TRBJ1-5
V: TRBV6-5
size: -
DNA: TGTGCCAGCAGTTACGACAGGGTTAGGCAGCCCCAGCATTTT
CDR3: CASSYDRVRQPQHF

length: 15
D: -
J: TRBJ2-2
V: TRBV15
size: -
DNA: TGTGCCACCAGCAGGACGGGAGCTCCTACCGGGGAGCTGTTTTTT
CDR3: CATSRTGAPTGELFF

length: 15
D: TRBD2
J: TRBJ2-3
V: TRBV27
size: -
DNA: TGTGCCAGCAGTTTATACGGGAGGACGACAGATACGCAGTATTTT
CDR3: CASSLYGRTTDTQYF

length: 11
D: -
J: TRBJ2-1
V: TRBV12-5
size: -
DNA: TGTGCTAGTGGCCGCGAGGATGAGCAGTTCTTC
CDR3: CASGREDEQFF

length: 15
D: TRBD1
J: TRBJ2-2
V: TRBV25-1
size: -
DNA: TGTGCCAGCAGTGCGACAGGGAGGAACACCGGGGAGCTGTTTTTT
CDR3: CASSATGRNTGELFF

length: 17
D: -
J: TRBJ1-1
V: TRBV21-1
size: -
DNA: TGTGCCAGCAGCGCTACCGGGACAGGGGGCATGAACACTGAAGCTTTCTTT
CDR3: CASSATGTGGMNTEAFF

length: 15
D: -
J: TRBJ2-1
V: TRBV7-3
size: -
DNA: TGTGCCAGCAGCTTAGGGCTCTTACCCTACAATGAGCAGTTCTTC
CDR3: CASSLGLLPYNEQFF

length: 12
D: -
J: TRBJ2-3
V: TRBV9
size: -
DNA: TGTGCCAGCAGCGTAGCGGGGGATACGCAGTATTTT
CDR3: CASSVAGDTQYF

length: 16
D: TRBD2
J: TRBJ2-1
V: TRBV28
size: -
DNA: TGTGCCAGCAGCGAAACAGCGGGAGGGATCCACAATGAGCAGTTCTTC
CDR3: CASSETAGGIHNEQFF

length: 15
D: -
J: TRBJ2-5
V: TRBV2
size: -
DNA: TGTGCCAGCAGTGATTTTGGCGGCAGTCGGGAGACCCAGTACTTC
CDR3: CASSDFGGSRETQYF

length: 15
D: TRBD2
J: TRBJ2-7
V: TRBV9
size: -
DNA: TGTGCCAGCAGCGTAGGGGGGGGAGGGCCGGAGGAGCAGTACTTC
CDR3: CASSVGGGGPEEQYF

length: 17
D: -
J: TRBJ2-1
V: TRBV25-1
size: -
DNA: TGTGCCAGCAGTGCCCCAACGGGGCGGGGTCCCTACAATGAGCAGTTCTTC
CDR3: CASSAPTGRGPYNEQFF

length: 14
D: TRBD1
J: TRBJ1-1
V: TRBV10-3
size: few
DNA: TGTGCCATCAGGGGGGACAGGGGGCAGACTGAAGCTTTCTTT
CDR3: CAIRGDRGQTEAFF

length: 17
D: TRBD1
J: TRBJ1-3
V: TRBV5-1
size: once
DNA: TGCGCCAGCAGCATGCTGAAAGCAGGGGGCTCTGGAAACACCATATATTTT
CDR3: CASSMLKAGGSGNTIYF

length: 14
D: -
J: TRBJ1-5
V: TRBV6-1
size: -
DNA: TGTGCCAGCAGTGAAATACAGGGTAATCAGCCCCAGCATTTT
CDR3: CASSEIQGNQPQHF

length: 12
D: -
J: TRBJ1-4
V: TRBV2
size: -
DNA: TGTGCCAGCAGTGTTCGGCTCGGGAAACTGTTTTTT
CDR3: CASSVRLGKLFF

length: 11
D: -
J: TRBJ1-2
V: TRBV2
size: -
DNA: TGTGCCAGCAGTGAAACGGTTGGCTACACCTTC
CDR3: CASSETVGYTF

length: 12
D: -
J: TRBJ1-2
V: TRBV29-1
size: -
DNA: TGCAGCGCTGAGACAAGAATCTATGGCTACACCTTC
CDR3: CSAETRIYGYTF

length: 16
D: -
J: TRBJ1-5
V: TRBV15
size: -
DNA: TGTGCCACCAGCAGAGTGGGCAGAAATAGCAATCAGCCCCAGCATTTT
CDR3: CATSRVGRNSNQPQHF

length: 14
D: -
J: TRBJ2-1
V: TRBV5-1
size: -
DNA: TGCGCCAGCAGTAGGGGTTTAGAGCACGGTGAGCAGTTCTTC
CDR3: CASSRGLEHGEQFF

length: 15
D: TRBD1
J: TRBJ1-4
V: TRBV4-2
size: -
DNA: TGTGCCAGCAGCCACTCCGCCGGGACAGCGCTAGGGCTGTTTTTT
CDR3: CASSHSAGTALGLFF

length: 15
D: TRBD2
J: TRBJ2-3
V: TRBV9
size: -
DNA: TGTGCCAGCAGCGCTAGCGGGGTAAGCACAGATACGCAGTATTTT
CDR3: CASSASGVSTDTQYF

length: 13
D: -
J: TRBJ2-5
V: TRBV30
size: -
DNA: TGTGCCTGGAGTGTACCCTCACGGGAGACCCAGTACTTC
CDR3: CAWSVPSRETQYF

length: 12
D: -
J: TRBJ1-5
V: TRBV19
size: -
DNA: TGTGCCAGTAGTACCAGACAGCAGCCCCAGCATTTT
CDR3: CASSTRQQPQHF

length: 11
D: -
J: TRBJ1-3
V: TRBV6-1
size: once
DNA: TGTGCCAGCAGTGTAGGAAACACCATATATTTT
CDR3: CASSVGNTIYF

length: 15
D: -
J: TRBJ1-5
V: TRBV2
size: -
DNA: TGTGCCAGCAGCCCCGGACACTCTAGCAATCAGCCCCAGCATTTT
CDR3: CASSPGHSSNQPQHF

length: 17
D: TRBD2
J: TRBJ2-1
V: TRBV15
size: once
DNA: TGTGCCACCAGCAAAGGACTAGCGGGCCTTTCCAACAATGAGCAGTTCTTC
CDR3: CATSKGLAGLSNNEQFF

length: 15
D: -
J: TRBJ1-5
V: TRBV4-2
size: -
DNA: TGTGCCAGCAGCCAGGACCAGGGTAGCAATCAGCCCCAGCATTTT
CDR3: CASSQDQGSNQPQHF

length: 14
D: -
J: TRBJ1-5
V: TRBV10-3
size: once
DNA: TGTGCCATCAGTGCAGATCCTAGCAATCAGCCCCAGCATTTT
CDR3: CAISADPSNQPQHF

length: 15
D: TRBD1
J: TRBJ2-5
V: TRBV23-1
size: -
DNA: TGCGCCAGCAGTCAACCCGACAGGGGTTTGGAGACCCAGTACTTC
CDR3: CASSQPDRGLETQYF

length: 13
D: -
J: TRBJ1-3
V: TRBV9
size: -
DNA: TGTGCCAGCAGCGGGGGGGCTGGAAACACCATATATTTT
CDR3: CASSGGAGNTIYF

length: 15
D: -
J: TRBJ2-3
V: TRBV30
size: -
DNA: TGTGCCTGGAGTGTACTAACTGGGGCCACAGATACGCAGTATTTT
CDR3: CAWSVLTGATDTQYF

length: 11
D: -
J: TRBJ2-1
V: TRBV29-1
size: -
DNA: TGCAGCGTTGGCTACGAAGATGAGCAGTTCTTC
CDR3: CSVGYEDEQFF

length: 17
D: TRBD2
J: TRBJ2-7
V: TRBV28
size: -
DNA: TGTGCCACCCTCACATACCGGACTAGCGGGAGCAGACACGAGCAGTACTTC
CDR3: CATLTYRTSGSRHEQYF

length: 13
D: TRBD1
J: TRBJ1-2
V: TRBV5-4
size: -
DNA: TGTGCCAGCAGCTTGGTTACAGGGGGCGGCTACACCTTC
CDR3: CASSLVTGGGYTF

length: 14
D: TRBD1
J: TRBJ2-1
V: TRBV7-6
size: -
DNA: TGTGCCAGCAGCTCAGGGACAGCGAACAATGAGCAGTTCTTC
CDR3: CASSSGTANNEQFF

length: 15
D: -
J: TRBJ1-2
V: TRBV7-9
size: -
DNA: TGTGCCAGCAGCTACGAATTCGGGACATTCCGTGGCTACACCTTC
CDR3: CASSYEFGTFRGYTF

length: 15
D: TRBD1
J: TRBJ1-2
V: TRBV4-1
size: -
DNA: TGCGCCAGCAGCCACCCTCGGACAGGCGAATATGGCTACACCTTC
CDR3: CASSHPRTGEYGYTF

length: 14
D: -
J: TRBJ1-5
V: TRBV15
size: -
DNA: TGTGCCACCAGCAGAGATTCCGGGGATCAGCCCCAGCATTTT
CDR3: CATSRDSGDQPQHF

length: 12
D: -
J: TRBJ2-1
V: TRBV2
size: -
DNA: TGTGCCAGCTTGGCTAGCTCTCCTGAGCAGTTCTTC
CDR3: CASLASSPEQFF

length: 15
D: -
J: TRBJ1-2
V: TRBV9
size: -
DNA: TGTGCCAGCAGCAACCGAGCTACCGCTAACTATGGCTACACCTTC
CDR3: CASSNRATANYGYTF

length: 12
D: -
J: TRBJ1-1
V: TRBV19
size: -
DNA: TGTGCCAGTAGTAGTCTTTACACTGAAGCTTTCTTT
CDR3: CASSSLYTEAFF